Shown below are 30 T cell receptor beta chains from a single sample sequenced in a study of T-cell reconstitution after alpha-beta-depleted transplantation in children. Unique molecular identifiers were incorporated into the prepared TCRbeta library. TCRdb independently ran MiXCR on the PCR reads; one entry per CDR3 protein. The repertoire holds 550,000 to 600,000 distinct CDR3 sequences, with roughly 23% as singletons. The specimen comprised PBMCs, mostly from graft donor cells, sampled 360 days after TCRalphabeta/CD19-depleted stem cell transplant. The receptors stem from a boy under two years old who had a stem cell transplant for acute myeloid leukemia, so the T cells may come from the graft donor.

The chain joins TRBV20-1 to TRBJ1-6; 8 bases agree with TRBD1. Germline CDR1 and CDR2: DFQATT and SNEGSKA (reference sequence). V was clipped by 1 base and J by 5 bases; unmatched bases: 4. The CDR3 is 15 amino acids. CDR3 sequence (DNA): TGCAGTGCTAGAGGGGCAGGGGGCGATAATTCACCCCTCCACTTT. Protein product: CSARGAGGDNSPLHF.

This clonotype was recorded a few times. This rearrangement joins TRBV6-2 or TRBV6-3 to TRBJ2-1; 9 positions agree with TRBD1. J lost 5 bases, V lost 2 bases, and 22 bases had no gene match. CDR3 size: 21 residues. CDR1 MNHEY and CDR2 SVGEGT come from the germline V gene. As DNA, the CDR3 is TGTGCCAGCAGTTACAATAGACAGGGGAGTCTTACAGGGGGCACACACAATGAGCAGTTCTTC. It yields the protein CASSYNRQGSLTGGTHNEQFF.

The sample holds many counts of this clonotype. The chain joins TRBV20-1 to TRBJ1-2; TRBD1 matches 7 bases. From germline, CDR1 is DFQATT and CDR2 SNEGSKA (reference sequence). This CDR3 spans 15 amino acids. V was pared by 1 base and J by 2 bases, with 7 bases of the junction left unmatched. CDR3 in DNA: TGCAGTGCTAGAGGGCAGGGGGAATGGAACTATGGCTACACCTTC. Residues: CSARGQGEWNYGYTF.

The chain joins TRBV5-1 to TRBJ2-7; 8 nucleotides agree with TRBD2. The germline CDR1 and CDR2 sequences are SGHRS and YFSETQ. The CDR3 runs 14 residues. V trimming: 5 bases; J trimming: 3 bases; junction bases outside the gene matches: 7. CDR3 nucleotides: TGCGCCAGCAGTTATGGCGGGGGGAGCTACGAGCAGTACGTC. This encodes CASSYGGGSYEQYV.

V gene TRBV5-1 combines with J gene TRBJ2-3, with D hard to call. V was clipped by 2 bases and J by 3 bases, with 10 bases between them. CDR3 length: 14 residues. Germline assignment: CDR1 SGHRS and CDR2 YFSETQ. The CDR3 is CASSLLDATDTQYF. For the CDR3, the DNA is TGCGCCAGCAGCTTACTGGACGCTACAGATACGCAGTATTTT.

This clonotype has a count of ten or more. The V gene is TRBV12-3 or TRBV12-4, the J gene TRBJ1-6, with D possibly matching TRBD1 (5 bases). The V end was cut by 3 bases, the J end by 7 bases, with 10 bases between. This CDR3 is built from 14 residues. CDR3 bases: TGTGCCAGCAGTTTTCGGGGGGGAAATTCACCCCTCCACTTT. Translating it yields CASSFRGGNSPLHF.

The V call is TRBV7-9, the J call TRBJ2-2, with D perhaps TRBD1 (5 bases). The CDR3 runs to 17 residues. Germline V gives CDR1 SEHNR, CDR2 FQNEAQ (reference sequence). Trimming shortened V by 1 base and J by 3 bases, and 15 bases separated the two germline ends. The CDR3 nucleotides read TGTGCCAGCAGCTTAGGGTCCCTCAGGGTGGACACCGGGGAGCTGTTTTTT. Protein: CASSLGSLRVDTGELFF. The full variable domain, with the rest looked up from reference TRBV7-9 and TRBJ2-2, is DTGVSQNPRHKITKRGQNVTFRCDPISEHNRLYWYRQTLGQGPEFLTYFQNEAQLEKSRLLSDRFSAERPKGSFSTLEIQRTEQGDSAMYLCASSLGSLRVDTGELFFGEGSRLTVL.

This clonotype has a count of ten or more. V usage is TRBV7-9 and J usage is TRBJ2-5; no clear D. This CDR3 region has 11 residues. The V end was cut by 8 bases, the J end by 4 bases, with 8 bases between. CDR1 is SEHNR, CDR2 FQNEAQ, per germline (reference sequence). CDR3 region: CASETRETQYF. The CDR3 nucleotides are TGTGCCAGCGAAACACGAGAGACCCAGTACTTC. The complete variable domain, with remaining parts taken from reference TRBV7-9 and TRBJ2-5, reads DTGVSQNPRHKITKRGQNVTFRCDPISEHNRLYWYRQTLGQGPEFLTYFQNEAQLEKSRLLSDRFSAERPKGSFSTLEIQRTEQGDSAMYLCASETRETQYFGPGTRLLVL.

This clonotype was counted only a few times. This chain uses TRBV9 with TRBJ2-7; 7 bases match TRBD1. Germline V gives CDR1 SGDLS, CDR2 YYNGEE. V trimming: 9 bases; J trimming: 6 bases; junction bases outside the gene matches: 12. The CDR3 consists of 13 residues. CDR3 amino acids: CATAKSAGGEQYV. In DNA form, the CDR3 reads TGTGCCACCGCTAAGTCGGCAGGGGGCGAGCAGTACGTC.

The chain carries TRBV28 and TRBJ2-1, with 7 bases lining up with TRBD2. The CDR3 contains 14 residues. From germline, CDR1 is MDHEN and CDR2 SYDVKM. Germline trimming cut 1 base from V and 4 bases from J; bases unmatched to any gene: 1. The CDR3 coding sequence is TGTGCCAGCAGTTTATTGGGAGGGTACAATGAGCAGTTCTTC. Amino acid sequence: CASSLLGGYNEQFF.

This clonotype has ten or more counts. The chain has TRBV6-5 and TRBJ2-7, with no clear D. Germline CDR1 is MNHEY and CDR2 is SVGAGI. CDR3 length: 13 amino acids. Trimming stripped 2 bases from V and 3 bases from J, with 8 bases between. The CDR3 reads CASSYHEFYEQYF. DNA for the CDR3: TGTGCCAGCAGTTACCACGAATTCTACGAGCAGTACTTC.

The chain links TRBV6-1 to TRBJ2-1; the match to TRBD1 covers 7 bases. CDR1 MNHNS and CDR2 SASEGT come from the germline V gene. This CDR3 has 16 residues. With 1 base clipped from V and 3 bases from J, the junction kept 6 bases outside the gene matches. CDR3 loop: CASSEEGQGVYNEQFF. In DNA, the CDR3 is TGTGCCAGCAGTGAAGAAGGGCAGGGGGTCTACAATGAGCAGTTCTTC.

This clonotype has ten or more counts. The J gene is TRBJ2-1, the V gene TRBV2; 7 nucleotides agree with TRBD2. Looked up from germline, CDR1 is SNHLY and CDR2 is FYNNEI. Trimming cost V 11 bases and J 7 bases; bases outside gene matches: 5. This CDR3 has 11 amino acids. CDR3 coding DNA: TGTGCCCAGGGAGGGTTTAATGAGCAGTTCTTC. This sequence encodes CAQGGFNEQFF.

This clonotype has a handful of counts. The J gene is TRBJ1-2, the V gene TRBV6-5; TRBD1 agrees at 9 bases. The V and J ends lost 2 bases and 4 bases, in that order; junction bases with no gene match: 2. Germline-derived CDR1 and CDR2 are MNHEY and SVGAGI. The CDR3 has 14 amino acids. CDR3 protein: CASSYGTGTYGYTF. Here the CDR3 DNA reads TGTGCCAGCAGTTACGGGACAGGGACCTATGGCTACACCTTC.

CDR3 protein: CASSVDGRGHSTDTQYF. CDR3 sequence (DNA): TGTGCCAGCAGCGTAGATGGGCGGGGGCATAGCACAGATACGCAGTATTTT. The V and J genes are TRBV9 and TRBJ2-3; weak D call: TRBD2 (7 bases). The CDR3 loop spans 17 amino acids. Trimming stripped 0 bases from V and 0 bases from J, with 14 bases between. Germline V gene sequence: CDR1 SGDLS, CDR2 YYNGEE. Together with reference TRBV9 and TRBJ2-3, the CDR3 gives the full variable domain: DSGVTQTPKHLITATGQRVTLRCSPRSGDLSVYWYQQSLDQGLQFLIQYYNGEERAKGNILERFSAQQFPDLHSELNLSSLELGDSALYFCASSVDGRGHSTDTQYFGPGTRLTVL.

The gene calls are TRBV6-1 and TRBJ1-6, with 8 nucleotides matching TRBD1. The CDR3 covers 13 residues. Germline V lookup: CDR1 MNHNS, CDR2 SASEGT. Unmatched junction bases numbered 3, after V lost 5 bases and J lost 9 bases. This CDR3 reads CASSRQGTSPLHF. CDR3 DNA: TGTGCCAGCAGTCGACAGGGGACTTCACCCCTCCACTTT.

This clonotype was observed a few times. V and J are TRBV20-1 and TRBJ2-7; either TRBD1 or TRBD2 may supply D (5 bases each). V was cut by 5 bases and J by 3 bases, with 14 bases left in between. Germline values: CDR1 DFQATT, CDR2 SNEGSKA (reference sequence). The CDR3 consists of 13 residues. The DNA of the CDR3 is TGCAGTGCTTCACCCGGGACCATCTACGAGCAGTACTTC. Its protein product is CSASPGTIYEQYF.

This clonotype has at least ten counts. The chain combines TRBV14 with TRBJ2-1; D may be TRBD1 (6 bases). Trimming took 8 bases from V and 6 from J, leaving 17 bases between them. The CDR3 loop spans 14 amino acids. Germline CDR1 reads SGHDN; CDR2 reads FVKESK. The CDR3 protein is CASSPGHLLNEQFF. DNA for the CDR3: TGTGCCAGCTCCCCGGGACACCTACTCAATGAGCAGTTCTTC.

This clonotype was observed many times. The V call is TRBV7-8, the J call TRBJ1-1, with D hard to call. V lost 0 bases, J lost 1 base, and 15 bases lay in between. The CDR3 runs 17 residues. Germline V gives CDR1 SGHVS, CDR2 FQNEAQ. The CDR3 DNA reads TGTGCCAGCAGCTTAGCGCTCCGCGACGGTGAGAACACTGAAGCTTTCTTT. Amino acids: CASSLALRDGENTEAFF. Together with reference TRBV7-8 and TRBJ1-1, the CDR3 gives the full variable domain: GAGVSQSPRYKVAKRGQDVALRCDPISGHVSLFWYQQALGQGPEFLTYFQNEAQLDKSGLPSDRFFAERPEGSVSTLKIQRTQQEDSAVYLCASSLALRDGENTEAFFGQGTRLTVV.

Only a few counts were recorded for this clonotype. This chain joins TRBV5-1 and TRBJ1-5; TRBD1 matches 8 bases. The ends lost 2 bases at V and 5 bases at J; junction bases unmatched: 12. This CDR3 spans 17 amino acids. CDR1 and CDR2 from the germline V gene are SGHRS and YFSETQ. CDR3 sequence (DNA): TGCGCCAGCAGCTTCTTTCCGGGACAGGATAAAGATCAGCCCCAGCATTTT. The encoded protein is CASSFFPGQDKDQPQHF. Combining the CDR3 with reference TRBV5-1 and TRBJ1-5 gives the whole variable domain KAGVTQTPRYLIKTRGQQVTLSCSPISGHRSVSWYQQTPGQGLQFLFEYFSETQRNKGNFPGRFSGRQFSNSRSEMNVSTLELGDSALYLCASSFFPGQDKDQPQHFGDGTRLSIL.

In this sample, this clonotype turned up many times. This chain links TRBV20-1 with TRBJ2-7, with D possibly being TRBD2 (6 bases). The ends were cut back, 3 bases at V and 1 base at J, with 16 bases in the middle. Germline V gives CDR1 DFQATT, CDR2 SNEGSKA (reference sequence). The CDR3 runs 15 residues. The CDR3 coding sequence is TGCAGTGCTAGGGCCCCGGGACTGATGTCCTACGAGCAGTACTTC. It codes for CSARAPGLMSYEQYF.

This clonotype was detected ten times or more. The chain uses TRBV29-1 and TRBJ1-1; 8 nucleotides align to TRBD1. Germline-derived CDR1 and CDR2 are SQVTM and ANQGSEA. Trimming cost V 4 bases and J 2 bases; bases outside gene matches: 3. The CDR3 contains 13 residues. CDR3: CSVGTGRNTEAFF. CDR3 DNA sequence: TGCAGCGTTGGGACAGGGAGAAACACTGAAGCTTTCTTT.

The sample holds a few counts of this clonotype. The rearrangement links TRBV7-9 to TRBJ2-1; TRBD2 matches at 9 bases. The CDR3 consists of 16 residues. J gave up 8 bases and V 5 bases, and 13 bases lay outside the gene matches. Germline-derived CDR1 and CDR2 are SEHNR and FQNEAQ (reference sequence). This CDR3 reads CASSPVRLAGMDEQFF. CDR3 coding DNA: TGTGCCAGCAGCCCGGTGAGGCTAGCGGGGATGGATGAGCAGTTCTTC.

This clonotype came up many times. The DNA of the CDR3 is TGCAGTGCTAGAGATTCAAACCGCGGAGGGGCCGAGCAGTACTTC. This codes for CSARDSNRGGAEQYF. This rearrangement joins TRBV20-1 to TRBJ2-7, with TRBD2 as a possible D gene (6 bases). CDR3 length equals 15 residues. Germline values: CDR1 DFQATT, CDR2 SNEGSKA (reference sequence). Between the trimmed V and J ends, which lost 0 bases and 6 bases, there was a span of 18 bases.

This chain connects TRBV20-1 to TRBJ2-2, with D uncertain. Per the germline V gene, CDR1 is DFQATT and CDR2 is SNEGSKA (reference sequence). CDR3 length equals 15 residues. V was shortened by 3 bases and J by 3 bases, with 14 bases between the two germline ends. The CDR3 sequence is CSARKIGVHTGELFF. DNA of the CDR3: TGCAGTGCTAGGAAAATTGGGGTTCACACCGGGGAGCTGTTTTTT.

This clonotype was picked up a small number of times. This sequence joins TRBV18 and TRBJ2-7; possibly TRBD1 or TRBD2 for D (6 bases each). Germline CDR1 and CDR2: KGHSH and LQKENI. The CDR3 is made up of 16 amino acids. Trimming took 3 bases from V and 2 from J, leaving 17 bases between them. The CDR3 DNA sequence: TGTGCCAGCTCACCCCGGTTAACGGGGGCCACCTACGAGCAGTACTTC. It specifies CASSPRLTGATYEQYF.

This clonotype was counted only a few times. The chain has TRBV20-1 and TRBJ2-7; TRBD1 or TRBD2 may be the D gene (5 bases each). The CDR3 sequence is 11 residues long. V lost 5 bases to trimming and J lost 4 bases, with 9 bases between them. CDR1 DFQATT and CDR2 SNEGSKA come from the germline V gene (reference sequence). CDR3 sequence: CSAGGRYEQYV. In DNA form, the CDR3 reads TGCAGTGCTGGGGGTAGATACGAGCAGTACGTC.

The chain employs TRBV12-3 or TRBV12-4 and TRBJ1-1; 8 positions match TRBD1. V shed 5 bases and J 3 bases; nucleotides not matched to a gene: 8. The CDR3 is 15 amino acids. The CDR3 loop reads CASSTYGQGDTEAFF. The DNA of the CDR3 is TGTGCCAGCAGTACTTACGGACAGGGTGACACTGAAGCTTTCTTT.

The table lists this clonotype with a few counts. The V and J genes are TRBV5-6 and TRBJ1-4, with D unresolved. Between the trimmed V and J ends, which lost 5 bases and 6 bases, there was a span of 20 bases. The CDR3 covers 16 residues. The germline V gene encodes CDR1 SGHDT and CDR2 YYEEEE. The CDR3 sequence: CASSKNTQERDEKLFF. DNA of the CDR3: TGTGCCAGCAGTAAAAACACGCAGGAGAGGGATGAAAAACTGTTTTTT.

This clonotype was picked up many times. The rearrangement joins TRBV20-1 to TRBJ2-3, with D uncertain. This CDR3 is built from 11 residues. Trimming shortened V by 3 bases and J by 5 bases, and 6 bases separated the two germline ends. Germline V gene data show CDR1 as DFQATT and CDR2 as SNEGSKA (reference sequence). CDR3 nucleotide sequence: TGCAGTGCTAGGAATCGAGATACGCAGTATTTT. Translated, it gives CSARNRDTQYF.